The 26 T cell receptor beta chains presented below share a single source sample, sequenced in a study of blood T cell repertoires in COVID-19. Some clones are missing from TCRdb's copy, which holds only in-frame ones; the method was immunoSEQ multiplex PCR. Here the sample spans about 38,000 clones, 90% to 95% being singletons. The sequenced sample was peripheral blood. All receptors come from a human donor with active COVID-19. The donor label of this sample is uncertain.

This clone came up a few times. The chain links TRBV9 to TRBJ2-1; 8 bases are a match to TRBD2. Germline loops: CDR1 SGDLS, CDR2 YYNGEE. The CDR3 consists of 16 residues. V lost 0 bases and J lost 7; bases outside the gene matches: 9. CDR3 protein: CASSVGGRGLVNEQFF. The CDR3 DNA sequence: TGTGCCAGCAGCGTAGGAGGAAGGGGACTAGTGAATGAGCAGTTCTTC.

The chain carries TRBV5-1 and TRBJ2-5; 9 bases fit TRBD2. The CDR3 totals 17 residues. The V and J ends lost 0 bases and 6 bases, in that order; junction bases with no gene match: 12. Germline V CDR1 and CDR2: SGHRS, YFSETQ. The CDR3, as DNA: TGCGCCAGCAGCTTGGTGACTCGCGGGGGGGGATGGAAGACCCAGTACTTC. Its translation: CASSLVTRGGGWKTQYF.

Only one count was recorded for this clone. The genes are TRBV11-3 and TRBJ1-2; TRBD1 matches 9 bases. The germline V gene encodes CDR1 SGHNT and CDR2 YENEEA. After removal of 5 bases from V and 5 bases from J, the junction contained 6 bases not matched to a gene. The CDR3 sequence is 14 residues long. The CDR3 spells CASSETGTGYGYTF. DNA of the CDR3: TGTGCCAGCAGCGAAACTGGGACAGGGTATGGCTACACCTTC.

This chain uses TRBV10-3 with TRBJ2-5, with 9 bases lining up with TRBD2. The V and J ends lost 7 bases and 0 bases, in that order; junction bases with no gene match: 3. Germline V gene sequence: CDR1 ENHRY, CDR2 SYGVKD. This CDR3 comprises 14 residues. The CDR3 coding sequence is TGTGCCATCAAGCAGCGGGAGGACCAAGAGACCCAGTACTTC. Its translation is CAIKQREDQETQYF.

V gene TRBV19 combines with J gene TRBJ1-5; 9 nucleotides line up with TRBD1. The CDR3 contains 13 residues. In germline, CDR1 is LNHDA, CDR2 SQIVND (reference sequence). Unmatched junction bases numbered 4, after V lost 9 bases and J lost 4 bases. CDR3 in amino acids: CASADRGNQPQHF. DNA of the CDR3: TGTGCCAGCGCCGACAGGGGGAATCAGCCCCAGCATTTT.

A single count supports this clone. The V and J genes are TRBV13 and TRBJ2-1; TRBD1 matches 11 bases. After removal of 0 bases from V and 8 bases from J, the junction contained 9 bases not matched to a gene. Per germline, CDR1 PRHDT and CDR2 FYEKMQ (reference sequence). The CDR3 is 17 residues long. The CDR3 sequence: CASSLGRTGGNIDEQFF. In DNA form, the CDR3 reads TGTGCCAGCAGCTTAGGGAGGACAGGGGGCAATATAGATGAGCAGTTCTTC.

This clone appeared once. This chain uses TRBV30 with TRBJ2-1, with 9 bases that match TRBD2. CDR3 length equals 15 residues. J was trimmed by 4 bases and V by 0 bases; bases with no gene match: 4. Germline-derived CDR1 and CDR2 are GTSNPN and SVGIG (reference sequence). CDR3 nucleotides: TGTGCCTGGAGTGTAGCGGGGGGACTATACAATGAGCAGTTCTTC. Translated: CAWSVAGGLYNEQFF.

CDR3 in amino acids: CASSLQGGGLYEQYF. The CDR3 DNA sequence: TGTGCCAGCAGCCTGCAGGGCGGGGGATTATACGAGCAGTACTTC. The chain combines TRBV3-1 (or the pseudogene TRBV3-2) with TRBJ2-7, with 7 bases that match TRBD2. Germline CDR1 and CDR2: LGHDT and YNNKEL (reference sequence). The CDR3 totals 15 residues. V lost 4 bases, J lost 4 bases, and 10 bases stayed unmatched.

The V and J genes are TRBV5-4 and TRBJ2-7; D call uncertain. Germline V lookup: CDR1 SGHNT, CDR2 YYREEE (reference sequence). V was shortened by 4 bases and J by 6 bases, with 17 bases between the two germline ends. The CDR3 totals 14 residues. In nucleotides, the CDR3 is TGTGCCAGCAGCCCTCCGACTCAGCTGCGCGAGCAGTACTTC. As protein: CASSPPTQLREQYF.

The J gene is TRBJ2-1, the V gene TRBV7-6, with TRBD2 identical over 7 bases. Germline loops: CDR1 SGHVS, CDR2 FNYEAQ. The CDR3 consists of 15 residues. V dropped 4 bases and J dropped 4; count of bases not matched to a gene: 7. CDR3 coding DNA: TGTGCCAGCAGCTCCCAAAGTAGCGGGTACAATGAGCAGTTCTTC. Residues: CASSSQSSGYNEQFF.

In its sample, this clone was seen once. The chain uses TRBV9 and TRBJ2-1; D possibly corresponds to TRBD2 (7 bases). This CDR3 contains 15 residues. The V gene lost 0 bases and the J gene lost 7 bases, with 14 bases spanning the gap. Germline V gene data show CDR1 as SGDLS and CDR2 as YYNGEE. In DNA form, the CDR3 reads TGTGCCAGCAGCGTAGAGGGGGGGAAATCGAATGAGCAGTTCTTC. This codes for CASSVEGGKSNEQFF.

The chain carries TRBV6-6 and TRBJ2-1; TRBD2 might be the D (6 bases). Trimming cost V 5 bases and J 2 bases, with 10 bases left between them. The CDR3 is 14 amino acids. Germline V CDR1 and CDR2: MNHNY, SVGAGI (reference sequence). The CDR3 is CASSPRLAYNEQFF. CDR3 DNA: TGTGCCAGCAGTCCCCGACTAGCCTACAATGAGCAGTTCTTC.

The rearrangement joins TRBV10-3 to TRBJ2-1; the D gene is possibly TRBD1 (6 bases). The germline CDR1 and CDR2 sequences are ENHRY and SYGVKD. The CDR3 is made up of 16 amino acids. V lost 10 bases to trimming and J lost 0 bases, with 19 bases between them. In DNA, the CDR3 is TGTGCCACTTTAAACAGGGCGCTACTCTCCTACAATGAGCAGTTCTTC. Translated: CATLNRALLSYNEQFF.

The chain joins TRBV5-5 to TRBJ2-2, with 9 nucleotides matching TRBD2. V lost 5 bases, J lost 1 base, and 6 bases stayed unmatched. The germline V gene encodes CDR1 SGHKS and CDR2 YYEKEE (reference sequence). The CDR3 totals 16 residues. CDR3 region: CASSFSGGRNTGELFF. In nucleotides, the CDR3 is TGTGCCAGCAGTTTTAGCGGGGGCCGGAACACCGGGGAGCTGTTTTTT.

The chain uses TRBV7-9 and TRBJ1-6; 9 bases fit TRBD1. The junction had 2 bases not matched to a gene; V was cut back by 1 base and J by 10 bases. This CDR3 is 14 amino acids long. The germline V gene has CDR1 SEHNR and CDR2 FQNEAQ (reference sequence). DNA of the CDR3: TGTGCCAGCAGCTTAGGGACAGGGGAATCACCCCTCCACTTT. Translation: CASSLGTGESPLHF. Supplemented by reference TRBV7-9 and TRBJ1-6, the full variable domain reads DTGVSQNPRHKITKRGQNVTFRCDPISEHNRLYWYRQTLGQGPEFLTYFQNEAQLEKSRLLSDRFSAERPKGSFSTLEIQRTEQGDSAMYLCASSLGTGESPLHFGNGTRLTVT.

This clone has just one count. V usage is TRBV5-1 and J usage is TRBJ1-1; D unclear. Per germline, CDR1 SGHRS and CDR2 YFSETQ. CDR3 size: 14 residues. Trimming took off 0 bases at V and 4 bases at J, with 10 bases between the two ends. CDR3 in amino acids: CASSLDGVGTEAFF. CDR3 in DNA: TGCGCCAGCAGCTTGGACGGTGTCGGCACTGAAGCTTTCTTT.

V is TRBV3-1 (or the pseudogene TRBV3-2) and J is TRBJ1-4, with 9 nucleotides matching TRBD1. CDR1 and CDR2 from the germline V gene are LGHDT and YNNKEL (reference sequence). V trimming: 5 bases; J trimming: 4 bases; junction bases outside the gene matches: 2. The CDR3 spans 14 residues. The CDR3 DNA sequence: TGTGCCAGCAGCTCGGGACAGGGTAATGAAAAACTGTTTTTT. This sequence encodes CASSSGQGNEKLFF.

This chain links TRBV19 with TRBJ2-1; TRBD2 is a possible D gene (6 bases). V dropped 3 bases and J dropped 5 bases, with 14 bases sitting between them. Germline lookup yields CDR1 LNHDA and CDR2 SQIVND (reference sequence). The CDR3 is 15 amino acids. CDR3 region: CASSMSGDIHNEQFF. CDR3 bases: TGTGCCAGTAGTATGTCGGGAGATATCCACAATGAGCAGTTCTTC.

V gene TRBV3-1 (or the pseudogene TRBV3-2) combines with J gene TRBJ1-1, with D tentatively TRBD1 (6 bases). CDR1 and CDR2 (germline): LGHDT, YNNKEL (reference sequence). The length of the CDR3 is 14 residues. Trimming took 1 base from V and 7 from J, leaving 13 bases between them. CDR3: CASSQVQGRGEAFF. The CDR3 nucleotides are TGTGCCAGCAGCCAAGTACAGGGCCGGGGTGAAGCTTTCTTT.

The J gene is TRBJ2-1, the V gene TRBV10-3; 7 bases are shared with TRBD1. The germline V gene encodes CDR1 ENHRY and CDR2 SYGVKD. The CDR3 loop spans 12 amino acids. Germline trimming cut 10 bases from V and 5 bases from J; bases unmatched to any gene: 5. CDR3 sequence reads: CATTGQNNEQFF. As DNA, the CDR3 is TGTGCCACTACGGGACAGAACAATGAGCAGTTCTTC.

V is TRBV18 and J is TRBJ2-2; a possible D gene is TRBD2 (6 bases). The CDR3 totals 21 residues. Germline CDR1 KGHSH, CDR2 LQKENI. V was trimmed by 0 bases and J by 0 bases, leaving 23 bases between them. CDR3 in amino acids: CASSPPRMGLGGASNTGELFF. In DNA, the CDR3 is TGTGCCAGCTCACCACCCAGGATGGGTTTAGGAGGGGCCTCGAACACCGGGGAGCTGTTTTTT.

The V call is TRBV20-1, the J call TRBJ2-5; possibly TRBD1 for D (5 bases). The CDR3 is 18 amino acids. V lost 3 bases, J lost 2 bases, and 25 bases lay in between. Germline CDR1 is DFQATT and CDR2 is SNEGSKA (reference sequence). The CDR3 protein is CSASGPQKKGAEQETQYF. For the CDR3, the DNA is TGCAGTGCTAGTGGGCCGCAAAAAAAAGGGGCGGAACAAGAGACCCAGTACTTC.

The rearrangement uses TRBV11-2 and TRBJ1-3; maybe TRBD1 (6 bases). Trimming shortened V by 5 bases and J by 4 bases, and 15 bases separated the two germline ends. Germline V lookup: CDR1 SGHAT, CDR2 FQNNGV. This CDR3 region has 15 residues. The CDR3 sequence is CASSARTEGGNTIYF. The CDR3 DNA reads TGTGCCAGCAGCGCTAGGACAGAGGGAGGAAACACCATATATTTT.

The V and J genes are TRBV5-1 and TRBJ1-4; TRBD1 agrees at 9 bases. Trimming took 1 base from V and 5 from J; bases not matched to a gene: 3. Germline CDR1 is SGHRS and CDR2 is YFSETQ. The CDR3 contains 15 residues. In DNA, the CDR3 is TGCGCCAGCAGCTTGTCCGGGACAGGGAATGAAAAACTGTTTTTT. Translated: CASSLSGTGNEKLFF.

This rearrangement joins TRBV4-1 to TRBJ2-1; TRBD2 agrees at 12 bases. J lost 6 bases, V lost 5 bases, and 5 bases had no gene match. Germline assignment: CDR1 MGHRA and CDR2 YSYEKL. CDR3 length equals 15 residues. The CDR3 loop is CASSRASGGVNEQFF. The CDR3 DNA follows: TGCGCCAGCAGCAGGGCTAGCGGGGGGGTCAATGAGCAGTTCTTC.

The chain couples TRBV12-3 or TRBV12-4 to TRBJ2-7; 8 bases fit TRBD2. J lost 9 bases, V lost 5 bases, and 9 bases had no gene match. The CDR3 has 13 residues. The CDR3 region has the DNA TGTGCCAGCAGTCCCGGGGGGGGGAAAGGGCAGTACTTC. Its translation: CASSPGGGKGQYF.